Each of the 10 T cell receptor beta chains below was sequenced from the same sample in a study of PD-1 blockade in mismatch repair-deficient tumors (dated by TCRdb to 2016 to 2017). To prepare the library, the immunoSEQ multiplex PCR assay was applied. The source is immuneACCESS, and TCRdb retained only in-frame sequences with V and J called. Part of the clones is not carried over; for the studies checked, unresolved V genes explain less than half of this, and the remainder is unexplained. The sample table holds roughly 120,000 clones, of which about 88% were seen once. The ten largest clones take up roughly 12% of the sample. The sample in question was peripheral blood, obtained approximately 71 weeks after starting pembrolizumab. The receptors come from an adult with mismatch repair-deficient cancer.

The chain has TRBV6-5 and TRBJ2-2, with 11 bases fitting TRBD1. V gave up 6 bases and J gave up 6 bases; unmatched junction bases: 3. This CDR3 region has 14 residues. CDR1 and CDR2 (germline): MNHEY, SVGAGI. In DNA, the CDR3 is TGTGCCAGCAGGGACAGGGGGCTGGCCGGGGAGCTGTTTTTT. Protein sequence: CASRDRGLAGELFF.

This clone was counted a single time. V and J are TRBV7-8 and TRBJ2-5; D is perhaps TRBD2 (6 bases). The CDR3 covers 15 residues. V was shortened by 5 bases and J by 1 base, with 14 bases between the two germline ends. Per germline, CDR1 SGHVS and CDR2 FQNEAQ. The CDR3 coding sequence is TGTGCCAGCAGCCCCTGGCGGGAAACCCAAGAGACCCAGTACTTC. Translation: CASSPWRETQETQYF.

The genes are TRBV5-4 and TRBJ2-3; 7 nucleotides match TRBD1. The V and J ends lost 4 bases and 0 bases, in that order; junction bases with no gene match: 2. Germline loops: CDR1 SGHNT, CDR2 YYREEE (reference sequence). The CDR3 consists of 14 residues. The CDR3 sequence: CASSPGQSTDTQYF. CDR3 nucleotides: TGTGCCAGCAGCCCGGGACAGAGCACAGATACGCAGTATTTT.

This sequence joins TRBV27 and TRBJ2-3, with 9 bases fitting TRBD2. Germline loops: CDR1 MNHEY, CDR2 SMNVEV (reference sequence). The J segment lost 4 bases and the V segment lost 3 bases, leaving 5 bases of the junction unmatched. This CDR3 is built from 15 residues. The CDR3 DNA reads TGTGCCAGCAGTTTGGGACTAGCATACGCAGATACGCAGTATTTT. This translates into CASSLGLAYADTQYF.

This rearrangement joins TRBV25-1 to TRBJ1-1; perhaps TRBD1 as D (5 bases). The V gene's germline CDR1 is MGHDK and CDR2 SYGVNS. V was clipped by 0 bases and J by 1 base, with 9 bases between them. The CDR3 runs 15 residues. The CDR3 region is CASSEYIGGNTEAFF. DNA for the CDR3: TGTGCCAGCAGTGAATACATTGGGGGGAACACTGAAGCTTTCTTT.

The chain couples TRBV12-5 to TRBJ2-7; 8 bases match TRBD1. V gave up 0 bases and J gave up 1 base; unmatched junction bases: 8. Germline CDR1 LGHNT, CDR2 FRNRAP. The CDR3 length is 17 residues. The CDR3 nucleotides read TGTGCTAGTGGTTTGGTGGACAGGGAGCCCTCTTCCTACGAGCAGTACTTC. It encodes CASGLVDREPSSYEQYF.

The chain couples TRBV28 to TRBJ2-3; 12 nucleotides match TRBD2. Germline lookup yields CDR1 MDHEN and CDR2 SYDVKM. V shed 3 bases and J 4 bases; nucleotides not matched to a gene: 5. This CDR3 has 16 residues. The CDR3, as DNA: TGTGCCAGCAGTTTCCCCCGACTAGCGGGAGCAGATACGCAGTATTTT. Protein: CASSFPRLAGADTQYF.

This clone occurred a few times. This chain links TRBV5-1 with TRBJ2-5; 8 bases line up with TRBD1. The germline CDR1 and CDR2 sequences are SGHRS and YFSETQ. CDR3 length: 12 amino acids. Germline trimming cut 3 bases from V and 7 bases from J; bases unmatched to any gene: 2. This CDR3 reads CASSSDRGTQYF. The CDR3 region has the DNA TGCGCCAGCAGCTCCGACAGGGGGACCCAGTACTTC.

V usage is TRBV28 and J usage is TRBJ2-5, with D possibly matching TRBD2 (6 bases). The J call may be mistaken, given a closer DNA end match to TRBJ2-7. This CDR3 comprises 14 residues. Germline V gives CDR1 MDHEN, CDR2 SYDVKM. The CDR3 DNA sequence: TGTGCCAGCACCAAGGACCGGGAGAGATACGAGCAGTACTTC. The encoded protein is CASTKDRERYEQYF.

The V call is TRBV4-3, the J call TRBJ2-7, with TRBD1 matching 8 bases. The CDR3 covers 15 residues. Germline V gives CDR1 LGHNA, CDR2 YSLEER. V trimming: 5 bases; J trimming: 1 base; junction bases outside the gene matches: 7. The DNA of the CDR3 is TGCGCCAGCAGCATCCAGACAGGGGCGTCCTACGAGCAGTACTTC. This translates into CASSIQTGASYEQYF.